This TCR beta chain was identified in a study of blood T cell repertoires in COVID-19. Across the study: Both acute and convalescent COVID-19 samples were obtained from the United States, Italy and Spain.

The CDR3 length is 13 residues. V gave up 5 bases and J gave up 5 bases; unmatched junction bases: 4. Germline values: CDR1 LGHNA, CDR2 YSLEER. The repertoire was sequenced with immunoSEQ multiplex PCR; TCRdb's copy has only in-frame clones and lacks some. Of about 370,000 clones listed, around 92% were seen once; the top ten hold around 3%. This chain links TRBV4-3 with TRBJ1-2; the match to TRBD1 covers 8 bases. The TCR comes from a woman in her twenties or thirties with COVID-19, enrolled during active disease. Specimen: peripheral blood. The CDR3 bases are TGCGCCAGCAGCTCCAGGGGGCGTTATGGCTACACCTTC. Its translation is CASSSRGRYGYTF.